The 17 T cell receptor beta chains reported below all come from one sample, sequenced in a study of blood T cells in healthy people across ages. It was with a sample-barcoded 5' primer and a J-beta primer mix that a second PCR of roughly 7 to 12 cycles was run. MiXCR, applied by TCRdb to the 5' RACE reads, yields one record per CDR3 protein. The data contain 1.5 million to 2 million distinct CDR3 sequences, about 39% of them singletons. Material for sequencing was blood. The receptors come from a human donor in good health.

This clonotype was counted only a few times. This chain links TRBV4-3 with TRBJ2-1; 7 bases agree with TRBD2. V gave up 1 base and J gave up 4 bases; unmatched junction bases: 10. Germline V lookup: CDR1 LGHNA, CDR2 YSLEER. CDR3 length: 17 residues. In DNA, the CDR3 is TGCGCCAGCAGCCAAGCCCCCCTAAGCGGGGCTTACAATGAGCAGTTCTTC. This translates into CASSQAPLSGAYNEQFF.

The rearrangement uses TRBV3-1 and TRBJ1-2, with 7 bases aligning to TRBD1. Trimming cost V 4 bases and J 3 bases; bases outside gene matches: 8. Germline V gene sequence: CDR1 LGHDT, CDR2 YNNKEL (reference sequence). The CDR3 runs to 15 residues. The CDR3 loop reads CASSPTGLPDYGYTF. Written as DNA, the CDR3 is TGTGCCAGCAGCCCGACAGGGCTTCCGGACTATGGCTACACCTTC.

This chain joins TRBV18 and TRBJ2-3, with D hard to call. CDR3 length equals 15 residues. CDR1 and CDR2 from the germline V gene are KGHSH and LQKENI. V dropped 2 bases and J dropped 0 bases, with 9 bases sitting between them. The CDR3, as DNA: TGTGCCAGCTCACCAAAAGGTAGTAGCACAGATACGCAGTATTTT. Amino acids: CASSPKGSSTDTQYF.

This clonotype was seen a few times. The chain recombines TRBV12-3 or TRBV12-4 with TRBJ2-5; 8 bases line up with TRBD1. The CDR3 has 14 residues. The J segment lost 5 bases and the V segment lost 4 bases, leaving 6 bases of the junction unmatched. The CDR3 DNA reads TGTGCCAGCAGTTGGAGGACAGGGACGGAGACCCAGTACTTC. Translation gives CASSWRTGTETQYF.

This clonotype has only a few counts. The V and J genes are TRBV5-5 and TRBJ1-1; D might be TRBD1 (6 bases). V was pared by 4 bases and J by 0 bases, with 10 bases between. Germline V gene data show CDR1 as SGHKS and CDR2 as YYEKEE (reference sequence). The CDR3 is 14 residues long. CDR3 coding DNA: TGTGCCAGCAGCCGGACAGACATGAACACTGAAGCTTTCTTT. It codes for CASSRTDMNTEAFF. The whole variable domain, filled in from reference TRBV5-5 and TRBJ1-1, reads DAGVTQSPTHLIKTRGQQVTLRCSPISGHKSVSWYQQVLGQGPQFIFQYYEKEERGRGNFPDRFSARQFPNYSSELNVNALLLGDSALYLCASSRTDMNTEAFFGQGTRLTVV.

Comments on this clonotype: The germline gene is not matched at one end of the junction; a read error may be the cause. The chain has TRBV5-1 and TRBJ2-3, with TRBD1 matching over 9 bases. CDR3 length: 15 residues. Per the germline V gene, CDR1 is SGHRS and CDR2 is YFSETQ. CDR3 in DNA: TGCGCCTGCAGCCCAGGGACAGGGAGGGCAGATACGCAGTATTTT. Translation: CACSPGTGRADTQYF.

The chain links TRBV27 to TRBJ1-2; D not certain. CDR1 and CDR2 from the germline V gene are MNHEY and SMNVEV (reference sequence). The CDR3 spans 13 residues. With 3 bases removed from V and 8 bases from J, the gap between germline ends came to 13 bases. The CDR3 loop reads CASSFGSFGGYTF. CDR3 DNA sequence: TGTGCCAGCAGTTTCGGCAGTTTTGGCGGCTACACCTTC.

This chain connects TRBV4-3 to TRBJ2-5; 8 nucleotides align to TRBD1. Losses at the gene ends were 0 bases for V and 5 bases for J; bases not matched to a gene: 5. The CDR3 has 15 amino acids. Germline V gene lookup returns CDR1 LGHNA and CDR2 YSLEER. The CDR3 spells CASSQEARDRETQYF. DNA for the CDR3: TGCGCCAGCAGCCAAGAGGCCCGGGACAGGGAGACCCAGTACTTC.

The sample holds a few counts of this clonotype. J is TRBJ2-2 and V is TRBV7-7; 14 bases map to TRBD2. The CDR3 extends over 18 amino acids. V lost 5 bases, J lost 4 bases, and 9 bases stayed unmatched. In germline, CDR1 is SSHAT, CDR2 FNYEAQ (reference sequence). The DNA of the CDR3 is TGTGCCAGCAGCCGATACCCGGGACTAGCGGGGGCCACCGGGGAGCTGTTTTTT. Encoded protein: CASSRYPGLAGATGELFF. The full variable domain, completed using reference TRBV7-7 and TRBJ2-2, is GAGVSQSPRYKVTKRGQDVTLRCDPISSHATLYWYQQALGQGPEFLTYFNYEAQPDKSGLPSDRFSAERPEGSISTLTIQRTEQRDSAMYRCASSRYPGLAGATGELFFGEGSRLTVL.

This clonotype was seen only a few times. This sequence joins TRBV7-2 and TRBJ1-1; D gene ambiguous. The V gene lost 2 bases and the J gene lost 1 base, with 11 bases spanning the gap. Germline loops: CDR1 SGHTA, CDR2 FQGNSA. CDR3 length equals 15 residues. As DNA, the CDR3 is TGTGCCAGCAGCTTATATACGGCTCCGAACACTGAAGCTTTCTTT. Translating gives CASSLYTAPNTEAFF.

In its sample, this clonotype was seen once. This chain connects TRBV4-3 to TRBJ2-5; 9 nucleotides match TRBD2. The CDR3 has 17 amino acids. Germline V CDR1 and CDR2: LGHNA, YSLEER. The junction had 8 bases not matched to a gene; V was cut back by 1 base and J by 2 bases. The CDR3 nucleotides read TGCGCCAGCAGCCAAGGAATTAGCGGGGGTCCTCAAGAGACCCAGTACTTC. Its protein product is CASSQGISGGPQETQYF.

The chain joins TRBV2 to TRBJ2-7; a possible D gene is TRBD1 (5 bases). CDR1 is SNHLY, CDR2 FYNNEI, per germline. The CDR3 totals 14 residues. V lost 7 bases and J 0 bases, leaving 13 bases between the germline ends. CDR3 residues: CASTRTTLSYEQYF. In DNA, the CDR3 is TGTGCCAGCACCCGGACAACTCTCTCCTACGAGCAGTACTTC. Using reference TRBV2 and TRBJ2-7 for the parts outside the CDR3, the full variable domain is EPEVTQTPSHQVTQMGQEVILRCVPISNHLYFYWYRQILGQKVEFLVSFYNNEISEKSEIFDDQFSVERPDGSNFTLKIRSTKLEDSAMYFCASTRTTLSYEQYFGPGTRLTVT.

This clonotype was counted between two and nine times. This chain links TRBV20-1 with TRBJ1-5; D possibly corresponds to TRBD1 (6 bases). Trimming left V 6 bases short and J 1 base short, with 10 bases between. CDR1 DFQATT and CDR2 SNEGSKA come from the germline V gene (reference sequence). The CDR3 sequence is 13 residues long. CDR3 sequence reads: CSASTGSNQPQHF. The CDR3 bases are TGCAGTGCCAGTACAGGGAGCAATCAGCCCCAGCATTTT.

The CDR3 loop reads CASSLRFSNTGELFF. The CDR3 nucleotides are TGTGCCAGCAGTTTAAGGTTCTCGAACACCGGGGAGCTGTTTTTT. This rearrangement joins TRBV12-3 or TRBV12-4 to TRBJ2-2; no definite D call. The V and J ends lost 2 bases and 0 bases respectively, with 7 bases between them. This CDR3 is built from 15 residues.

The sample holds a few counts of this clonotype. V gene TRBV7-2 combines with J gene TRBJ2-1; D possibly corresponds to TRBD2 (5 bases). Trimming pared 7 bases from V and 0 bases from J, leaving 10 bases between. The CDR3 spans 14 residues. Germline V lookup: CDR1 SGHTA, CDR2 FQGNSA. The CDR3 protein is CASTSGSSYNEQFF. CDR3 coding DNA: TGTGCCAGCACCAGCGGATCCTCCTACAATGAGCAGTTCTTC.

This chain uses TRBV18 with TRBJ1-2; D not resolved. The CDR3 spans 14 residues. V was clipped by 4 bases and J by 6 bases, with 15 bases between them. Germline CDR1 and CDR2: KGHSH and LQKENI. The CDR3 coding sequence is TGTGCCAGCTCACGGCTCAGCACAGACGATGGCTACACCTTC. It translates to CASSRLSTDDGYTF.

This clonotype was seen a few times. This chain joins TRBV2 and TRBJ1-5; D uncertain. Trimming pared 6 bases from V and 5 bases from J, leaving 8 bases between. The length of the CDR3 is 12 residues. The germline gives CDR1 SNHLY, CDR2 FYNNEI. The CDR3 reads CASSEEYQPQHF. CDR3 nucleotides: TGTGCCAGCAGCGAGGAATATCAGCCCCAGCATTTT.